Here is one TCR beta chain with its context. This sample stems from a study of blood T cell repertoires in COVID-19. The junction had 6 bases not matched to a gene; V was cut back by 3 bases and J by 2 bases. From germline, CDR1 is LGHDT and CDR2 YNNKEL (reference sequence). The CDR3 is 15 amino acids. Cohort 3 recovered donors had two negative PCRs, clearance, or symptom resolution. Generated by immunoSEQ multiplex PCR, the TCRdb table keeps only in-frame clones and is missing some. The data contain 200,000 to 250,000 clones, approximately 80% of them seen just once; the ten biggest clones take up approximately 1.8%.

The receptor was derived from a man aged 55 to 70 who had recovered from COVID-19. Sequencing used PBMCs or T cells enriched from blood (not recorded which). V usage is TRBV3-1 (or the pseudogene TRBV3-2) and J usage is TRBJ1-1; 7 nucleotides align to TRBD1. CDR3 in amino acids: CASSQTGSGNTEAFF. CDR3 bases: TGTGCCAGCAGCCAGACAGGGAGTGGCAACACTGAAGCTTTCTTT.